The T cell receptor beta chain described here comes from a study of T-cell reconstitution after alpha-beta-depleted transplantation in children. The germline V gene encodes CDR1 DFQATT and CDR2 SNEGSKA (reference sequence). The CDR3 extends over 12 amino acids. With 4 bases removed from V and 1 base from J, the gap between germline ends came to 7 bases. Study results and limitations: From surviving recipient T cells and thymic progenitors came the high day-60 TCRbeta diversity observed in some patients. T-cell numbers and diversity one year post-transplant derived largely from freshly generated T cells. In patients about two months after transplant, alpha-beta T cells reportedly arose from several hundred expanded graft clones.

During its preparation, the TCRbeta library received unique molecular identifiers. Each CDR3 protein gets one entry after TCRdb re-called the PCR reads with MiXCR. This table has roughly 400,000 distinct CDR3 sequences, roughly 44% appearing once. Worth noting for this clonotype: Antigen: not known.

The TCR comes from a girl aged 2 to 9 with aplastic anemia, due to receive a stem cell transplant. The material sequenced was PBMCs, taken before TCRalphabeta/CD19-depleted stem cell transplant. V gene TRBV20-1 combines with J gene TRBJ2-5; D uncertain. The CDR3 loop reads CSATGRQETQYF. In DNA form, the CDR3 reads TGCAGTGCTACAGGACGCCAAGAGACCCAGTACTTC.